Listed below are T cell receptor beta chains from one sample, sequenced in a study of post-analysis software for immune sequencing data. TCRdb processed the PCR reads anew with MiXCR; each CDR3 protein has one entry. This table has 350,000 to 500,000 distinct CDR3 sequences, about 39% appearing once. Sequenced material: blood. The receptors were gathered from a girl aged 2-10 years with multiple sclerosis. CDR3s include the opening cysteine and the closing phenylalanine or tryptophan. A D gene is named only where the DNA matches it firmly. Only some rows state a clone size, as once, few, many or a class for expanded clones.

J gene,V gene,D gene,clone size,CDR3 protein,CDR3 DNA
TRBJ2-3,TRBV5-6,NA,few,CASSQRVADTQYF,TGTGCCAGCAGCCAAAGGGTGGCCGATACGCAGTATTTT
TRBJ2-4,TRBV11-2,TRBD1,NA,CASSFPRTGPKNIQYF,TGTGCCAGCAGCTTTCCCCGGACAGGGCCCAAAAACATTCAGTACTTC
TRBJ2-4,TRBV12-5,NA,NA,CASGFKAANLAKNIQYF,TGTGCTAGTGGTTTTAAGGCAGCCAATTTAGCCAAAAACATTCAGTACTTC
TRBJ2-5,TRBV5-1,TRBD1,NA,CASSLGQGPGQETQYF,TGCGCCAGCAGCTTGGGACAGGGACCAGGACAAGAGACCCAGTACTTC
TRBJ2-1,TRBV20-1,NA,NA,CSARDIRGTLLHLEQFF,TGCAGTGCTAGAGATATTAGGGGAACCCTCCTTCATCTTGAGCAGTTCTTC
TRBJ2-7,TRBV13,TRBD2,NA,CASSLTGWTGGLAGVQYF,TGTGCCAGCAGCCTTACGGGGTGGACGGGAGGTCTGGCTGGCGTGCAGTACTTC
TRBJ2-3,TRBV5-1,NA,few,CASSRRTSTDTQYF,TGCGCCAGCAGCCGGCGGACAAGCACAGATACGCAGTATTTT
TRBJ1-1,TRBV4-3,NA,NA,CASSQDFGGRTEAFF,TGCGCCAGCAGCCAAGATTTTGGGGGCAGGACTGAAGCTTTCTTT
TRBJ2-3,TRBV29-1,NA,NA,CSVGTDTDTQYF,TGCAGCGTTGGGACAGACACAGATACGCAGTATTTT
TRBJ1-1,TRBV2,TRBD1,few,CASSEEAGGETEAFF,TGTGCCAGCAGTGAGGAGGCAGGGGGTGAGACTGAAGCTTTCTTT
TRBJ2-1,TRBV20-1,TRBD1,NA,CSATSTGRNEQFF,TGCAGTGCCACCTCGACAGGGCGCAATGAGCAGTTCTTC
TRBJ2-4,TRBV20-1,NA,few,CSARKGVKDIQYF,TGCAGTGCTAGGAAGGGGGTCAAGGACATTCAGTACTTC
TRBJ2-3,TRBV20-1,TRBD2,NA,CSARVFSGRTQYF,TGCAGTGCTAGAGTTTTTAGCGGGAGAACGCAGTATTTT
TRBJ1-2,TRBV12-3/TRBV12-4,TRBD1,few,CASTTRRQGRYGYTF,TGTGCCAGCACCACCCGCAGACAGGGACGCTATGGCTACACCTTC
TRBJ2-4,TRBV10-3,NA,few,CAISESPPVNIQYF,TGTGCCATCAGTGAGTCCCCTCCCGTAAACATTCAGTACTTC
TRBJ2-5,TRBV4-3,TRBD2,few,CASSPKITGGAYNEQYF,TGCGCCAGCAGCCCGAAAATAACGGGAGGGGCCTACAATGAGCAGTACTTC
TRBJ2-1,TRBV12-3/TRBV12-4,TRBD1,NA,CASSVPSPISFAIGQGADEQFF,TGTGCCAGCAGTGTTCCAAGTCCAATTTCCTTCGCGATTGGACAGGGGGCGGATGAGCAGTTCTTC
TRBJ2-3,TRBV5-1,NA,NA,CASSFGPGQHTDTQYF,TGCGCCAGCAGCTTTGGGCCGGGACAACACACAGATACGCAGTATTTT
TRBJ1-2,TRBV20-1,TRBD1,NA,CSASARGLWGYTF,TGCAGTGCTAGTGCCAGGGGGCTCTGGGGCTACACCTTC
TRBJ2-5,TRBV11-2,NA,NA,CASSLGGSQQETQYF,TGTGCCAGCAGCTTAGGGGGCAGTCAGCAAGAGACCCAGTACTTC
TRBJ1-2,TRBV20-1,NA,NA,CSARGTAANYGYTF,TGCAGTGCTAGGGGGACGGCTGCTAACTATGGCTACACCTTC
TRBJ2-7,TRBV19,TRBD2,few,CASSRTSGNSYEQYF,TGTGCCAGTAGCCGGACTAGCGGGAACTCCTACGAGCAGTACTTC
TRBJ1-2,TRBV10-3,NA,many,CAISEQGDGYTF,TGTGCCATCAGTGAGCAGGGCGATGGCTACACCTTC
TRBJ2-4,TRBV24-1,TRBD2,NA,CATSDLVAGRNIQYF,TGTGCCACCAGTGATTTAGTAGCGGGGCGGAACATTCAGTACTTC
TRBJ1-1,TRBV28,NA,NA,CASRSSGNTEAFF,TGTGCCAGCAGGTCAAGTGGGAACACTGAAGCTTTCTTT
TRBJ2-1,TRBV27,NA,NA,CASSPLQTVNEQFF,TGTGCCAGCAGTCCTCTCCAGACAGTAAATGAGCAGTTCTTC
TRBJ2-7,TRBV7-9,TRBD2,NA,CASSLSGGLGYEQYF,TGTGCCAGCAGCTTAAGCGGGGGCCTTGGCTACGAGCAGTACTTC